Given below is one T cell receptor beta chain in context. There are many counts of this clonotype. No antigen is known for it. Within one base of it there is no much larger clone, and no base qualities were kept. The data were obtained in a study of T-cell reconstitution after alpha-beta-depleted transplantation in children (dated by TCRdb to the mid-2010s). About the study as a whole: The study quantitatively tracked T-cell immune reconstitution after TCRalphabeta/CD19-depleted allogeneic hematopoietic cell transplantation in children using TCR repertoire profiling. What the research found in general, with its limitations: Over subsequent months, a decline in hyperexpanded clone frequencies was noted, and after one year, T-cell counts and TCRbeta diversity were mostly ascribed to newly produced T cells. In some patients, the high TCRbeta diversity seen at day 60 was put down to recipient T cells and intrathymic progenitors that had survived conditioning. The apparently early alphabetaT-cell count recovery about two months after transplant was reportedly dependent on only several hundred rapidly expanded clones derived from non-depleted graft cells.

Receptors were amplified or captured by PCR. The reads were generated on an Illumina HiSeq 2500. Molecular barcoding was employed in the preparation of TCR libraries, with unique molecular identifiers being used to normalize TCRbeta repertoire quantification. TCRdb reanalyzed the raw reads on its own, using fastp at Q25 for trimming and MiXCR for clone calling, and kept in-frame beta chains. When rows share a CDR3 protein, they turn into one entry using the most common DNA and genes. The sample records around 600,000 distinct CDR3 sequences, roughly 23% of which are singletons. Approximately 14% of the sample is held by the ten biggest clonotypes. Trimming takes 7 bases off V and 2 bases off J; junction bases not matched to a gene: 2. The CDR3 goes from the cysteine to the phenylalanine over 15 residues. Only CDR3 DNA is held: 45 bases, read in frame from base 1. The germline V gene sets CDR1 to MDHEN and CDR2 to SYDVKM.

What the treatment or condition label conveys for this sample: allogeneic hematopoietic cell transplantation with graft depleted of TCRalphabeta T cells and CD19 B cells. Transplant recipients were children who received TCRalphabeta/CD19-depleted allogeneic hematopoietic cell grafts. This receptor was identified in a boy in the first two years of life who had a stem cell transplant for acute myeloid leukemia, so the T cells may come from the graft donor. The material sequenced was PBMCs, mostly from graft donor cells, taken 360 days after TCRalphabeta/CD19-depleted stem cell transplant. Recombination connected TRBV28 to TRBJ2-6; a stretch of 10 junction bases matches TRBD1. The nucleotides read TGTGCCAGCACGGGGACAGGGGCTGGGGCCAACGTCCTGACTTTC. This gives the protein CASTGTGAGANVLTF.